These T cell receptor beta chains were read from a single sample in a study of blood T cell repertoires in COVID-19. The repertoire was sequenced with immunoSEQ multiplex PCR; TCRdb's copy has only in-frame clones and lacks some. The sample includes around 300,000 clones, roughly 90% of them seen just once. Sequencing used peripheral blood. The receptors come from a woman aged 40 to 50 who had recovered from COVID-19. CDR3s include the opening cysteine and the closing phenylalanine or tryptophan. A D gene is named only where the DNA matches it firmly. For some rows the clone size is stated as once, few or many, or as a class when expanded; others skip it.

clone_size j_call v_call d_call cdr3_nt cdr3_aa
once TRBJ2-7 TRBV6-5 TRBD2 TGTGCCAGCAGTCCGGGGGGGTCCCTCTACGAGCAGTACTTC CASSPGGSLYEQYF
. TRBJ1-5 TRBV3-1/TRBV3-2 . TGTGCCAGCAGCCCCTCCTCAGTGGGGTTCGGGGGCAATCAGCCCCAGCATTTT CASSPSSVGFGGNQPQHF
few TRBJ2-2 TRBV2 TRBD1 TGTGCCAGCACCGGACAGGGGGCCGCCGGGGAGCTGTTTTTT CASTGQGAAGELFF
. TRBJ2-1 TRBV3-1/TRBV3-2 . TGTGCCAGCAGCCAACAACCCGGGGTACCCGATGGGCAGTTCTTC CASSQQPGVPDGQFF
once TRBJ2-7 TRBV20-1 . TGCAGTGCTAGTTCGACAGGCAAGGGACACGAGCAGTACTTC CSASSTGKGHEQYF
. TRBJ2-7 TRBV6-6 . TGTGCCAGCAGCTGGGACAACAGTTCCGGGCAGTACTTC CASSWDNSSGQYF
. TRBJ2-7 TRBV7-9 . TGTGCCAGCAGCCCAGGGGGGTACAACGAGCAGTACTTC CASSPGGYNEQYF
. TRBJ1-6 TRBV30 TRBD1 TGTGCCTGGAGTGCGACATTTTCCGAGCGGCGGGCACAGGGGATTTCACCCCTCCACTTT CAWSATFSERRAQGISPLHF
. TRBJ1-1 TRBV12-3/TRBV12-4 . TGTGCCACCCGCCTTTCCGGGGACACTGAAGCTTTCTTT CATRLSGDTEAFF
. TRBJ2-1 TRBV11-3 . TGTGCCAGCAGCCCCCGTATTATTAGCGGTCGCTCCTACAATGAGCAGTTCTTC CASSPRIISGRSYNEQFF
. TRBJ2-7 TRBV28 TRBD2 TGTGCCAGCAAGGTGACTAGCGGGCACTACGAGCAGTACTTC CASKVTSGHYEQYF
. TRBJ1-3 TRBV13 TRBD1 TGTGCCAGCAGCCCGCGGTTGACAGGGGTTTTTGGAAACACCATATATTTT CASSPRLTGVFGNTIYF
. TRBJ1-1 TRBV19 TRBD1 TGTGCCAGTAGTATGAGAGCTACAGGGGGCCCCACCACGGAAGCTTTCTTT CASSMRATGGPTTEAFF
. TRBJ2-4 TRBV18 TRBD2 TGTGCCAGCTCACCACGGACTAGCGGGAGCTCTGACAAAAACATTCAGTACTTC CASSPRTSGSSDKNIQYF
. TRBJ1-5 TRBV30 . TGTGCCTGGAGTGTCGAGGGACCCCAGCATTTT CAWSVEGPQHF
. TRBJ1-1 TRBV6-5 TRBD1 TGTGCCAGCAGTTTGGGACAGTTTGGGGAAGCTTTCTTT CASSLGQFGEAFF
. TRBJ2-1 TRBV2 TRBD2 TGTGCCAGCAGCCAGACTAGCGGTTTATACAATGAGCAGTTCTTC CASSQTSGLYNEQFF
few TRBJ1-5 TRBV5-1 . TGCGCCAGCAGCTTAACAGGAATTGGTCAGCCCCAGCATTTT CASSLTGIGQPQHF
once TRBJ1-2 TRBV2 . TGTGCCAGCACACAGTCTTCTGGCTACACCTTC CASTQSSGYTF
. TRBJ2-5 TRBV19 TRBD1 TGTGCCAGTAGCAACACAGGGGGCGGATTTGTCGGGACCCAGTACTTC CASSNTGGGFVGTQYF
. TRBJ2-3 TRBV6-5 TRBD2 TGTGCCAGCAGTTACACTAGCGGAGATACGCAGTATTTT CASSYTSGDTQYF
. TRBJ2-3 TRBV27 . TGTGCCAGCAGTCTGCGTGCGGGGTCCACAGATACGCAGTATTTT CASSLRAGSTDTQYF
. TRBJ2-1 TRBV7-3 TRBD1 TGTGCCAGCAGCTTAAACGGGCCACAGGGGATGGGCGATGAGCAGTTCTTC CASSLNGPQGMGDEQFF
. TRBJ1-4 TRBV5-1 . TGCGCCAGCAGGGGCGGGAGAACTAATGAAAAACTGTTTTTT CASRGGRTNEKLFF
. TRBJ2-4 TRBV2 . TGTGCCAGCAGGACATGGGGGGGCGAGATTGCCAAAAACATTCAGTACTTC CASRTWGGEIAKNIQYF
. TRBJ1-1 TRBV11-3 . TGTGCCAGCAGCAGCGTGGGGGGCACTGAAGCTTTCTTT CASSSVGGTEAFF
. TRBJ2-7 TRBV19 TRBD2 TGTGCCAGTAGTCCCCTAGCGGGAGGGCTCCAAACCACCTACGAGCAGTACTTC CASSPLAGGLQTTYEQYF
. TRBJ2-7 TRBV21-1 . TGTGCCAGCAGACCATGGAAGGGGAGGCTTTCGACCTACGAGCAGTACTTC CASRPWKGRLSTYEQYF
once TRBJ2-1 TRBV10-1 TRBD2 TGCGCCAGCAGCCGGGAGGGCCTCACTGATGAGCAGTTCTTC CASSREGLTDEQFF
. TRBJ1-6 TRBV6-5 TRBD1 TGTGCCAGCGATCCTACAGGGGCCGGGGCCCTCCACTTT CASDPTGAGALHF
. TRBJ2-5 TRBV4-2 . TGTGCCAGCAGCCATCCGAAACTAGTACCAACCCTTGAGACCCAGTACTTC CASSHPKLVPTLETQYF
. TRBJ1-2 TRBV3-1/TRBV3-2 . TGTGCCAGCAGCCAAGGTCGGGGGAACTATGGCTACACCTTC CASSQGRGNYGYTF
. TRBJ2-2 TRBV12-5 TRBD2 TGTGCTAGTGGTTCAGGACTAGCGGGAACAACCGGGGAGCTGTTTTTT CASGSGLAGTTGELFF
. TRBJ1-3 TRBV12-3/TRBV12-4 . TGTGCCAGCAGTAGGGGATCTGGAAACACCATATATTTT CASSRGSGNTIYF
. TRBJ1-6 TRBV5-1 . TGCGCCAGCAGCTTGGCCGGGGTCTCAACCCTCCACTTT CASSLAGVSTLHF
. TRBJ1-3 TRBV29-1 TRBD1 TGCAGCGTTTCTCGCGGGACAGCGGGTGACACCATATATTTT CSVSRGTAGDTIYF
. TRBJ2-7 TRBV12-2 . TGTGCAAGTCGCTTATTAACTAGCGGACACTACGAGCAGTACTTC CASRLLTSGHYEQYF
. TRBJ2-3 TRBV3-1/TRBV3-2 . TGTGCCAGCAGCCGTAGCGGCACCACAGATACGCAGTATTTT CASSRSGTTDTQYF
. TRBJ1-6 TRBV6-5 . TGTGCCATCCAGCCTCCGGGACAAATTGTATCACCCCTCCACTTT CAIQPPGQIVSPLHF
. TRBJ2-2 TRBV19 . TGTGCCAGTAGTATAATCTCGACCGGGGAGCTGTTTTTT CASSIISTGELFF
once TRBJ1-5 TRBV30 . TGTGCCTGGAACGAGGAAGACAATCAGCCCCAGCATTTT CAWNEEDNQPQHF
. TRBJ2-2 TRBV7-9 TRBD2 TGTGCCAGCAGCCTGACTAGCGGGAGGACCGGGGAGCTGTTTTTT CASSLTSGRTGELFF
. TRBJ1-5 TRBV28 TRBD1 TGTGCCAGCCGCCGGGACAGGGGTCGCGATCAGCCCCAGCATTTT CASRRDRGRDQPQHF
. TRBJ1-1 TRBV18 . TGTGCCAGCTCACCTGGGGAGTCTGAAGCTTTCTTT CASSPGESEAFF
. TRBJ2-3 TRBV7-3 . TGTGCCAGCAACGTAGGGTCCCCAGGGGATACGCAGTATTTT CASNVGSPGDTQYF
. TRBJ2-1 TRBV7-9 . TGTGCCAGCAGCTTAGACGGGAGCCCCTACAATGAGCAGTTCTTC CASSLDGSPYNEQFF
. TRBJ2-5 TRBV11-3 TRBD2 TGTGCCAGCGGACACGCCCTAGCGGGAGGAGAGACCCAGTACTTC CASGHALAGGETQYF
. TRBJ2-1 TRBV6-6 . TGTGCCAGCAGTTACATCAGGGAAGCGGAGCAGTTCTTC CASSYIREAEQFF
. TRBJ1-4 TRBV2 TRBD1 TGTGCCAGCAGGGAACTTCAGGGACAGGGAGGAACACTGTTTTTT CASRELQGQGGTLFF
. TRBJ1-2 TRBV5-1 TRBD1 TGCGCCAGCAGCTTGGCCAGCGGACAGGGTGTTTCGGGCTACACCTTC CASSLASGQGVSGYTF
. TRBJ1-2 TRBV19 . TGTGCCAGTACCGAGGTCGGGGAACGATTAACTAACTATGGCTACACCTTC CASTEVGERLTNYGYTF
. TRBJ2-4 TRBV3-1/TRBV3-2 . TGTGCCAGCAGCCAAGCCGTACAGGGAGTGGATATTCAGTACTTC CASSQAVQGVDIQYF
. TRBJ2-5 TRBV20-1 TRBD1 TGCAGTGCTAGTTTTGGGACAGATGGAGAGACCCAGTACTTC CSASFGTDGETQYF
. TRBJ1-4 TRBV3-1/TRBV3-2 TRBD1 TGTGCCAGCAGCCCCGGGACAGGCTTTAATGAAAAACTGTTTTTT CASSPGTGFNEKLFF